This note documents a single T cell receptor beta chain sequence. V was pared by 5 bases and J by 10 bases, with 6 bases between. Germline V lookup: CDR1 SEHNR, CDR2 FQNEAQ (reference sequence). The CDR3 spans 10 residues. The data belong to a study of blood T cell repertoires in COVID-19. The wider study: The United States, Italy and Spain supplied acute and convalescent COVID-19 samples. T cells, B-cell-depleted T cells, or PBMCs provided the cDNA or gDNA that served as material.

Per the original methods: Reference gene primers were amplified, and this amplification served to estimate nucleated cell counts. Sequenced by immunoSEQ multiplex PCR; TCRdb stores in-frame clones only, minus some. V and J calls and clone size are given by that table; D and trimming were obtained from the DNA. The table lists some 35,000 clones, roughly four fifths of them singletons. The chain combines TRBV7-9 with TRBJ2-1, with D uncertain. Sequencing was performed on peripheral blood. This receptor was identified in a man at least 80 years old with active or convalescent COVID-19. The CDR3 DNA reads as TGTGCCAGCAGCCGACAAGAGCAGTTCTTC. Amino acid sequence: CASSRQEQFF.